This T cell receptor beta chain originates from a study of cytomegalovirus exposure and HLA in healthy donors (TCRdb year 2017). For context, the study as a whole: An earlier analysis of approximately 600 of the donors reported about 290 Gb of sequence data and 117 million unique TCR beta sequences from 150 million to 200 million T cells. In the later analysis, no new phenotypic data were used to find candidate immune exposures; instead, reliance was placed on TCR beta sequences and their occurrence across donors. An earlier analysis of approximately 630 of the donors applied high-throughput TCR beta sequencing to assess whether each TCR beta V gene segment acted as functional or pseudogenic. An early release covering over 500 HLA-typed donors comprised approximately 290 gigabases of sequencing data and approximately 85 million unique TCR sequences. The number of typed donors differed by locus: 629-630 for A, B, C, DRB1 and DQB1; about 520 for DQA1; approximately 610 for DPA1; and about 450 for DPB1. HLA typing covered class I and class II loci at four-digit resolution. Donor age, sex, ethnicity and CMV serostatus were collected together with the repertoire data. All discovery cohort repertoires had been generated using a single sequencing platform. High-throughput TCR immunosequencing, statistical association of individual TCRs with disease status, and machine learning were combined to predict cytomegalovirus infection status. A later analysis re-examined previously published TCR beta repertoires from more than 650 donors and added high-resolution HLA genotyping to investigate patterns of TCR occurrence. Of the 300 to 500 genotyped donors, 81% were placed in the genetic ancestry cluster associated with self-reported Caucasian donors. A later genetic analysis took genome-wide SNP genotypes for 398 of the 666 donors and used that subset as a discovery cohort. The study aimed to test whether signatures of past pathogen exposure could be identified by cataloging public T cell receptors. Besides the first cohort of approximately 710 subjects, a separate validation cohort made up of around 120 different subjects was used. A handful of DR-DQ haplotypes were handled as single units for association and clustering because linkage in the cohort was strong. On average, around 240,000 unique TCR beta nucleotide sequences were sequenced per donor among roughly 430 genotyped donors of the cohort, with around 19% of those sequences being non-productive. Using immunosequencing, the study profiled T cell repertoires from about 650 subjects and related those repertoires to cytomegalovirus serostatus.

V trim: 5 bases; J trim: 4 bases; unmatched bases: 9. The CDR3 starts with the cysteine, ends with the phenylalanine, and has 15 residues. The only DNA kept is the CDR3, 45 bases in frame from the first base. The germline V gene provides CDR1 MDHEN and CDR2 SYDVKM. Points the paper makes about the study in general: The presence/absence analyses assumed that sequencing depth was roughly uniform across donors, and that assumption may not be true. In both the original and validation cohorts, the classifier was reported to diagnose cytomegalovirus status with high specificity and sensitivity. A few of the identified cytomegalovirus-associated TCR beta chains were confirmed in vitro to be specific for cytomegalovirus antigens. The study gave a list of 150 to 200 TCR beta chains associated with cytomegalovirus. A later analysis reported that several top co-occurrence clusters appeared linked to parvovirus B19, influenza, CMV and Epstein-Barr virus. Some IMGT-functional V segments, including TRBV6-2 and TRBV6-3, could not be distinguished by the 87-base-pair reads and were therefore excluded. When HLA alleles, especially DR and DQ, strongly co-occurred, TCR associations were difficult to assign to individual alleles. For the cohort, immune exposure information was limited to CMV serostatus. HLA typing was unavailable for some donors at each locus, so association tests used only the typed subset. In an earlier analysis of 587 of the donors, most TCR beta V segments were observed in productive rearrangements about 87% or about 30% of the time, broadly matching IMGT annotations. A group of highly shared sequence variants was considered likely to be a technical artifact of the sequencing pipeline. Correlated functional status among segregating V segments might reflect linkage disequilibrium, but an unknown experimental factor could not be ruled out. A further reported finding was that TCR beta sequences accurately predicted the HLA-A and HLA-B alleles for most subjects in the first cohort. An association between a missense DCLRE1C variant and V-gene and J-gene trimming of TCR beta chains was found in a later genetic analysis and replicated in an independent cohort. Most TCR sequences were seen in very few donors, while some public TCRs were found in many individuals. In this cohort, only TCR beta chains were sequenced, and detectable features were limited by the absence of alpha or paired-chain data. The authors suggested that the approach could potentially be extended to other disease states and immunological phenotypes. In a later analysis, HLA-associated TCR beta chains were found to be more clonally expanded and to have lower generation probabilities than equally common non-associated chains. A later genetic analysis reported fewer N-insertions in productive TCRs among donors in an Asian-associated ancestry cluster than the 666-donor mean. According to a later analysis, TCR association rates differed among HLA loci, with DRB1 alleles showing the most associated TCRs and HLA-C alleles showing the fewest. A later analysis associated some 17,000 TCR beta sequences with specific HLA alleles at a false discovery rate of 0.05. In a later analysis, most CMV-associated TCR beta chains were found to appear HLA-restricted, with HLA associations seemingly driven largely by CMV exposure. Because counts were too low, roughly 18 rarely observed V segments, including chromosome 9 orphons, were left out of the earlier analysis of some 640 of the donors.

To prepare the library, the immunoSEQ multiplex PCR assay was applied. For the multiplex PCR, a mixture combining 60 forward primers for TCR Vbeta segments and 13 reverse primers for TCR Jbeta segments was used. The CDR3 region of rearranged TCR beta genes was amplified from genomic DNA by a multiplex PCR assay. The Illumina HiSeq System was used to sequence the amplified TCR beta libraries as 87-base-pair reads. Per the authors' processing: A later analysis counted some 80 million unique TCR beta chains across the 650 to 800 repertoires, and roughly 9.9 million of these chains were shared by at least two donors. Raw reads were error-corrected and collapsed into unique sequences by a nearest-neighbor algorithm in which closely related sequences were merged to remove PCR and sequencing errors. V, D and J gene segments were assigned by aligning CDR3 sequences to IMGT reference sequences. For a sequence to be retained, a match of at least six nucleotides to both a V gene segment and a J gene segment was required. Rearrangements were called productive when the CDR3 lacked stop codons and stayed in frame with V and J; all others were non-productive. CDR3 was defined by IMGT convention, running from the second conserved V-encoded cysteine to the conserved J-encoded phenylalanine. In an earlier analysis of more than 550 of the donors, sequences lacking an unambiguous match to a single V gene segment were excluded. In an earlier analysis of 587 of the donors, a V segment was called functional when productive rearrangements were above 56.7%, and segregating when the standard deviation between donors exceeded 5%. A statistical classification framework was built to diagnose cytomegalovirus status from the catalog of TCR beta chain sequences. In a later analysis, V and J genes were assigned by comparing TCR nucleotide sequences against IMGT/GENE-DB human TR gene sequences. The TCRdist pipeline was used in a later analysis to assign CDR3 sequences and most-parsimonious VDJ recombination scenarios. A later analysis defined each TCR beta chain by its CDR3 amino acid sequence plus V-gene family, and excluded reads lacking a unique V-gene family. As a way to deal with suspected cross-contamination and a sequencing artifact, a later analysis dropped more than 500 nucleotide sequences that were highly shared and had low generation probability. A later analysis calculated a clonal expansion index for each public chain from normalized within-repertoire ranks of inferred template counts. Generation probabilities in a later analysis came from a VDJ recombination model fitted to out-of-frame rearrangements, and those results were checked against IGoR. Hypergeometric tests were used in a later analysis to score TCR-TCR, TCR-HLA and TCR-CMV co-occurrence, with a repertoire-size bias correction applied to the TCR pairs. To estimate false discovery rates, a later analysis permuted the HLA or CMV assignments 20 times. In a later analysis, co-occurring TCRs were grouped using DBSCAN, with TCRdist sequence similarity added in when clustering inside HLA-allele-positive subsets. Repertoires with fewer than 30,000 or more than 120,000 public chains were left out of co-occurrence clustering, as were about 5 repertoires with anomalous nucleotide sharing. What TCRdb holds here is the immuneACCESS table cut down to in-frame rearrangements. Part of the clones is not present; checked against another copy, under half of the missing clones reflect an unresolved V gene, and the others are unexplained. The DNA gave D and trimming, while V, J and clone size come from that table. Recorded for this sample are 150,000 to 200,000 clones; about 86% of them occurred a single time. The ten largest make up 2% to 2.5% of the sample.

Regarding this clone: Its antigen is unknown. No quality values exist for individual bases; no much larger clone is one base distant.

The cohort comprised approximately 700 healthy bone marrow donors. At the time of sampling, every cohort member was nominally healthy, though immune exposures that went unrecorded were likely present. The donor was CMV seronegative and belonged to the group of around 400 seronegative cohort members. Each donor provided a peripheral blood sample, and peripheral blood mononuclear cells were used for TCR beta sequencing. The Qiagen DNeasy Blood Extraction Kit was used to extract genomic DNA from the blood cell samples. The chain couples TRBV28 to TRBJ1-2, with 8 central nucleotides matching TRBD1. This receptor was taken from a woman under 40 in good health and CMV-seronegative. The sequenced sample consisted of PBMCs. In nucleotide form, the sequence is TGTGCCAGCAGTCCCCCGGCAGGGGGCAGCTATGGCTACACCTTC. Its coded protein is CASSPPAGGSYGYTF.